Each of the 24 T cell receptor beta chains below was sequenced from the same sample in a study of Ad26.COV2.S vaccination and SARS-CoV-2 variants. Treatment of the sample: some 19 received Ad26.COV2.S at low or high dose, single or two shots; 5 received placebo; per-sample allocation not given. Repertoires come from day 63 after the first vaccine or placebo injection. Sequencing was performed with immunoSEQ multiplex PCR; in TCRdb, only in-frame clones are kept and a portion is missing. The sample holds 350,000 to 400,000 clones, approximately 90% seen once. The sample here was peripheral blood, taken in a trial of Ad26.COV2.S vaccine versus placebo. These receptors originate from a person between 18 and 65 years old who received the Ad26.COV2.S COVID-19 vaccine or a placebo.

The rearrangement links TRBV9 to TRBJ2-2; no clear D. This CDR3 has 16 residues. Germline V CDR1 and CDR2: SGDLS, YYNGEE. Trimming removed 2 bases at V and 3 bases at J, with 14 bases between. CDR3 protein: CASSVGFGADTGELFF. CDR3 bases: TGTGCCAGCAGCGTTGGTTTCGGTGCGGACACCGGGGAGCTGTTTTTT.

This chain joins TRBV27 and TRBJ1-2; 7 bases line up with TRBD1. CDR3 length: 14 residues. In germline, CDR1 is MNHEY, CDR2 SMNVEV (reference sequence). V lost 5 bases and J lost 3; bases outside the gene matches: 6. The CDR3, as DNA: TGTGCCAGCAGTGCGCGGGACAGACACTATGGCTACACCTTC. Translating it yields CASSARDRHYGYTF.

The chain couples TRBV19 to TRBJ1-2; D gene ambiguous. The CDR3 runs 13 residues. The V end was cut by 7 bases, the J end by 8 bases, with 17 bases between. Germline lookup yields CDR1 LNHDA and CDR2 SQIVND (reference sequence). CDR3 DNA: TGTGCCAGTACCATGGCACTTGATTCGGGCTACACCTTC. It codes for CASTMALDSGYTF.

The chain carries TRBV6-6 and TRBJ2-7, with 8 bases fitting TRBD1. Trimming at V came to 5 bases and at J to 4 bases, leaving 4 bases not matched to a gene. Germline loops: CDR1 MNHNY, CDR2 SVGAGI (reference sequence). The CDR3 loop spans 13 amino acids. CDR3 bases: TGTGCCAGCAGTCACAGACAGGGGTACGAGCAGTACTTC. This gives the protein CASSHRQGYEQYF.

The rearrangement joins TRBV19 to TRBJ1-2; maybe TRBD1 (6 bases). The V and J ends lost 7 bases and 4 bases respectively, with 16 bases between them. Germline loops: CDR1 LNHDA, CDR2 SQIVND (reference sequence). This CDR3 is built from 14 residues. The DNA of the CDR3 is TGTGCCAGTACCCCAGGGGCAGGGGTCTATGGCTACACCTTC. Translated, it gives CASTPGAGVYGYTF. Combining the CDR3 with reference TRBV19 and TRBJ1-2 gives the whole variable domain DGGITQSPKYLFRKEGQNVTLSCEQNLNHDAMYWYRQDPGQGLRLIYYSQIVNDFQKGDIAEGYSVSREKKESFPLTVTSAQKNPTAFYLCASTPGAGVYGYTFGSGTRLTVV.

The gene calls are TRBV6-5 and TRBJ2-2; no clear D. Germline assignment: CDR1 MNHEY and CDR2 SVGAGI. This CDR3 is 12 amino acids long. Trimming removed 7 bases at V and 5 bases at J, with 8 bases between. The DNA for the CDR3 is TGTGCCAGCATGGAAACGACCGGGGAGCTGTTTTTT. This gives the protein CASMETTGELFF.

The chain combines TRBV5-5 with TRBJ2-2; no clear D. The CDR3 runs to 12 residues. V dropped 3 bases and J dropped 5 bases, with 5 bases sitting between them. Germline CDR1 and CDR2: SGHKS and YYEKEE (reference sequence). CDR3 in amino acids: CASSSHTGELFF. The CDR3, as DNA: TGTGCCAGCAGCTCTCATACCGGGGAGCTGTTTTTT.

The CDR3 DNA reads TGTGCCAGCAGCCCCCCTGAACGCTCTGGAAACACCATATATTTT. Residues: CASSPPERSGNTIYF. This sequence joins TRBV7-2 and TRBJ1-3; D is uncertain. This CDR3 has 15 amino acids. Per germline, CDR1 SGHTA and CDR2 FQGNSA. Trimming stripped 5 bases from V and 0 bases from J, with 11 bases between.

The chain employs TRBV11-2 and TRBJ1-4; D perhaps matches TRBD1 (6 bases). The CDR3 length is 17 residues. Germline V CDR1 and CDR2: SGHAT, FQNNGV. Trimming stripped 1 base from V and 3 bases from J, with 15 bases between. The CDR3 DNA is TGTGCCAGCAGCTTAGGGTCGGGGGGGCTATCTAATGAAAAACTGTTTTTT. This translates into CASSLGSGGLSNEKLFF.

V and J are TRBV7-6 and TRBJ2-7, with unresolved D. The V end lost 1 base, the J end lost 1 base, and 8 bases lay between the germline ends. Germline V gives CDR1 SGHVS, CDR2 FNYEAQ. The CDR3 contains 14 residues. The CDR3 region has the DNA TGTGCCAGCAGCTTAGGGCCAACATCCTACGAGCAGTACTTC. It translates to CASSLGPTSYEQYF.

Worth noting for this clone: The limits of the CDR3 on the DNA are not certain, so only TCRdb's listed CDR3 is given. The chain recombines TRBV6-5 with TRBJ1-2. Germline lookup yields CDR1 MNHEY and CDR2 SVGAGI. The CDR3 length is 13 residues, termini included. This CDR3 reads CASSFLAAYGYTF.

The J gene is TRBJ1-2, the V gene TRBV6-5; D uncertain. The V and J ends lost 4 bases and 4 bases respectively, with 4 bases between them. This CDR3 spans 11 amino acids. Germline V gene sequence: CDR1 MNHEY, CDR2 SVGAGI. CDR3 residues: CASSSAYGYTF. Written as DNA, the CDR3 is TGTGCCAGCAGTTCCGCCTATGGCTACACCTTC.

The V and J genes are TRBV30 and TRBJ1-2; D gene uncertain. The CDR3 sequence is 12 residues long. Germline V gene lookup returns CDR1 GTSNPN and CDR2 SVGIG (reference sequence). V dropped 4 bases and J dropped 4 bases, with 10 bases sitting between them. The CDR3: CAWTPQFYGYTF. The CDR3 DNA sequence: TGTGCCTGGACCCCACAGTTCTATGGCTACACCTTC.

The chain carries TRBV5-8 and TRBJ2-1, with D possibly being TRBD2 (6 bases). V was clipped by 4 bases and J by 2 bases, with 16 bases between them. This CDR3 spans 16 amino acids. Germline assignment: CDR1 SGHTS and CDR2 YDEGEE. CDR3 protein: CASSRIGRSTYNEQFF. CDR3 sequence (DNA): TGTGCCAGCAGCCGAATAGGGAGGAGCACCTACAATGAGCAGTTCTTC.

This chain joins TRBV11-2 and TRBJ2-7; possibly TRBD1 for D (5 bases). From germline, CDR1 is SGHAT and CDR2 FQNNGV. The CDR3 has 14 amino acids. V dropped 4 bases and J dropped 2 bases, with 12 bases sitting between them. The chain's CDR3 is CASSSNRRPYEQYF. The CDR3 DNA is TGTGCCAGCAGCTCGAACAGGCGCCCCTACGAGCAGTACTTC.

The chain links TRBV5-8 to TRBJ2-5, with TRBD2 matching 8 bases. The CDR3 extends over 14 amino acids. Germline V gives CDR1 SGHTS, CDR2 YDEGEE. The ends lost 0 bases at V and 6 bases at J; junction bases unmatched: 4. As DNA, the CDR3 is TGTGCCAGCAGCTTGGAGCGGGGGACGAAGACCCAGTACTTC. It is translated as CASSLERGTKTQYF.

The CDR3 nucleotides are TGTGCCAGCAGGGAAAGCGGGGGGCTCATGTACAATGAGCAGTTCTTC. Translating it yields CASRESGGLMYNEQFF. The chain carries TRBV2 and TRBJ2-1, with 9 bases fitting TRBD2. Germline loops: CDR1 SNHLY, CDR2 FYNNEI. CDR3 length equals 16 residues. V was pared by 6 bases and J by 4 bases, with 10 bases of the junction left unmatched. The complete variable domain, with remaining parts taken from reference TRBV2 and TRBJ2-1, reads EPEVTQTPSHQVTQMGQEVILRCVPISNHLYFYWYRQILGQKVEFLVSFYNNEISEKSEIFDDQFSVERPDGSNFTLKIRSTKLEDSAMYFCASRESGGLMYNEQFFGPGTRLTVL.

The chain carries TRBV7-9 and TRBJ2-5, with 10 bases aligning to TRBD1. This CDR3 spans 15 amino acids. Germline CDR1 and CDR2: SEHNR and FQNEAQ (reference sequence). Trimming cost V 5 bases and J 2 bases; bases outside gene matches: 5. CDR3: CASSPWTGGQETQYF. DNA for the CDR3: TGTGCCAGCAGCCCCTGGACAGGGGGGCAAGAGACCCAGTACTTC.

The chain couples TRBV7-8 to TRBJ1-6, with 7 bases identical to TRBD1. Per the germline V gene, CDR1 is SGHVS and CDR2 is FQNEAQ. With 5 bases clipped from V and 6 bases from J, the junction kept 16 bases outside the gene matches. The CDR3 is made up of 18 amino acids. In DNA form, the CDR3 reads TGTGCCAGCAGCCGAAACCCGGGACAGCTAATTTTTAATTCACCCCTCCACTTT. Amino acid sequence: CASSRNPGQLIFNSPLHF. The full variable domain, its missing parts supplied by reference TRBV7-8 and TRBJ1-6, is GAGVSQSPRYKVAKRGQDVALRCDPISGHVSLFWYQQALGQGPEFLTYFQNEAQLDKSGLPSDRFFAERPEGSVSTLKIQRTQQEDSAVYLCASSRNPGQLIFNSPLHFGNGTRLTVT.

The CDR3 spells CASSLRASRETQYF. CDR3 nucleotides: TGTGCCAGCAGCTTGAGGGCTAGTAGAGAGACCCAGTACTTC. V usage is TRBV5-4 and J usage is TRBJ2-5; no firm D call. CDR1 and CDR2 from the germline V gene are SGHNT and YYREEE (reference sequence). The CDR3 is made up of 14 amino acids. V lost 1 base and J 4 bases, leaving 11 bases between the germline ends.

The V and J genes are TRBV25-1 and TRBJ2-1; D assignment may be TRBD1 or TRBD2 (5 bases each). The CDR3 is 15 amino acids. Germline CDR1 and CDR2: MGHDK and SYGVNS. Trimming removed 5 bases at V and 2 bases at J, with 13 bases between. The CDR3 loop is CASSLGVPTYNEQFF. CDR3 nucleotide sequence: TGTGCCAGCAGTTTGGGGGTCCCGACCTACAATGAGCAGTTCTTC.

This clone was seen a few times. The chain combines TRBV4-1 with TRBJ1-2, with 10 bases aligning to TRBD1. CDR1 is MGHRA, CDR2 YSYEKL, per germline. Trimming cost V 6 bases and J 4 bases; bases outside gene matches: 14. CDR3 length: 17 amino acids. Here the CDR3 reads CASRTLGQGGRSYGYTF. CDR3 nucleotides: TGCGCCAGCAGGACTCTCGGACAGGGGGGAAGGAGCTATGGCTACACCTTC.

The chain is built from TRBV6-5 and TRBJ2-7; possibly TRBD2 for D (5 bases). The CDR3 loop spans 13 amino acids. Trimming cost V 6 bases and J 3 bases, with 12 bases left between them. Germline values: CDR1 MNHEY, CDR2 SVGAGI. CDR3 nucleotides: TGTGCCAGCAGACCGGGAAGAAGCTACGAGCAGTACTTC. Translating it yields CASRPGRSYEQYF.

V gene TRBV6-4 combines with J gene TRBJ2-7, with D uncertain. Trimming shortened V by 4 bases and J by 3 bases, and 13 bases separated the two germline ends. Germline-derived CDR1 and CDR2 are MRHNA and SNTAGT. The CDR3 sequence is 14 residues long. This CDR3 reads CASSGSKNLYEQYF. DNA of the CDR3: TGTGCCAGCAGTGGGTCTAAAAATCTCTACGAGCAGTACTTC.